The entry below describes one T cell receptor (beta chain). It lacks a known antigen. It has no much larger one-base neighbor in the sample; base qualities were not kept. The sample is drawn from a study of blood T cell repertoires in COVID-19 (dated by TCRdb to 2018 to 2021). A note on the overall study: Samples from collaborators originated in the United States, Italy and Spain and spanned both the acute and convalescent phases of COVID-19. The prospective study material was composed of cDNA or gDNA derived from T cells, B-cell-depleted T cells, or PBMCs. Subjects who had been exposed to COVID-19, were actively infected with it, or had recovered from it provided the deeply sampled blood TCRbeta repertoires that made up the dataset. The repertoires were released in a freely available public database intended as a resource for research on the immune response to SARS-CoV-2. The samples were drawn from two sources: the first 160 participants of the ongoing ImmuneRACE study, and 1,000 to 1,500 subjects contributed by 6 global collaborators. A de-identified subject ID, COVID-19 status, age in years and sex were almost always included in the sample metadata. Where available, HLA class I and class II types were taken from metadata supplied by the sample provider and were not determined by assay-based typing.

Study-level results and caveats: Clinical and demographic metadata were provided uncurated, with the amount varying by source and participant.

The germline V gene yields MDHEN for CDR1 and SYDVKM for CDR2. From the cysteine up to the phenylalanine, the CDR3 has a length of 14 residues. Only the CDR3 DNA is retained, 42 bases long and in frame from the first base. Trimming at the junction amounts to 7 bases on V and 3 bases on J, and the germline ends lie 15 bases apart. The immunoSEQ Assay, a bias-controlled multiplex PCR, was used to amplify TCRbeta CDR3 regions from genomic DNA. On the study's bioinformatics: Nucleated cell counts per sample were estimated from amplification of reference gene primers within the assay. To quantify the absolute abundance of each unique TCRbeta CDR3 rearrangement, sequence reads were collapsed and filtered. For each sample, productive Simpson clonality was calculated as the square root of Simpson's diversity index across productive rearrangements. Here the immuneACCESS table is served through TCRdb, limited to in-frame sequences with V and J called. Missing clones are a known gap in these copies; in checked studies unresolved V genes cover under half, and the rest lacks a known reason. The DNA was the basis for D and trimming; V, J and clone size are from that table. Counted in this sample were 200,000 to 250,000 clones; over 65% of them appeared once. The ten largest clones take up 2% to 3% of the sample.

Collaborating institutions collected whole blood in K2EDTA tubes following their own protocols. For TCRbeta analysis, collaborators shipped samples in one of three forms: frozen whole blood, isolated PBMCs, or DNA extracted from either of those sample types. The chain is made from TRBV28 and TRBJ1-1; no D gene is confidently identified. This sequence was found in a woman aged 70 to 79 with active or convalescent COVID-19. Specimen: peripheral blood. The base sequence is TGTGCCAGCACCCTCTTAACAGCTCACACTGAAGCTTTCTTT. Translated, it gives CASTLLTAHTEAFF.